Each of the 13 T cell receptor beta chains below was sequenced from the same sample in a study of T cells in Graves' hyperthyroidism and ophthalmopathy. Amplification of TCR beta CDR3 regions used RNA as the template. HTBI primers drove first-round RT-PCR of the TCR CDR3. TCRdb used MiXCR to reprocess the multiplex PCR reads, holding one entry per CDR3 protein. Among 340,000 or so distinct CDR3 sequences, roughly a fifth were seen once, and the ten largest hold 50% to 65%. Sequencing was performed on blood. The receptors were sampled from a woman aged 45-65 years with Graves' hyperthyroidism.

The J gene is TRBJ1-1, the V gene TRBV18; the D gene is possibly TRBD1 (6 bases). V was trimmed by 0 bases and J by 4 bases, leaving 15 bases between them. CDR3 length: 16 amino acids. The germline V gene has CDR1 KGHSH and CDR2 LQKENI. The CDR3 sequence: CASSPPSSRGATEAFF. The DNA for the CDR3 is TGTGCCAGCTCACCACCGAGCAGCCGGGGGGCCACTGAAGCTTTCTTT.

In this sample, this clonotype turned up many times. The genes are TRBV27 and TRBJ2-7; weak D call: TRBD2 (5 bases). In germline, CDR1 is MNHEY, CDR2 SMNVEV (reference sequence). The V and J ends lost 7 bases and 2 bases respectively, with 12 bases between them. This CDR3 has 13 amino acids. CDR3 loop: CASKSLGAYEQYF. The CDR3 nucleotides read TGTGCCAGCAAATCCTTGGGAGCCTACGAGCAGTACTTC.

The chain has TRBV20-1 and TRBJ2-7; D might be TRBD2 (5 bases). In germline, CDR1 is DFQATT, CDR2 SNEGSKA (reference sequence). Trimming pared 3 bases from V and 2 bases from J, leaving 14 bases between. The CDR3 is 14 residues long. This CDR3 reads CSASGERSPYEQYF. Here the CDR3 DNA reads TGCAGTGCTAGTGGTGAGCGGTCCCCCTACGAGCAGTACTTC.

Concerning this clonotype: A single base separates this from a much larger clone, so it may be a read error. The V and J genes are TRBV5-1 and TRBJ2-4; 7 bases are a match to TRBD1. CDR1 is SGHRS, CDR2 YFSETQ, per germline. The CDR3 is 13 amino acids. CDR3: CAGSRFRGNIQYF. DNA of the CDR3: TGCGCCGGCAGTCGTTTCAGGGGGAACATTCAGTACTTC.

This clonotype was recorded at least ten times. CDR3: CASKPPGQNNADTQYF. CDR3 nucleotide sequence: TGTGCCAGCAAACCACCGGGACAGAACAATGCGGATACGCAGTATTTT. The rearrangement joins TRBV28 to TRBJ2-3; 7 nucleotides match TRBD1. The CDR3 length is 16 residues. Germline trimming cut 7 bases from V and 6 bases from J; bases unmatched to any gene: 16. Germline lookup yields CDR1 MDHEN and CDR2 SYDVKM.

This clonotype has ten or more counts. This sequence joins TRBV29-1 and TRBJ1-1, with a tentative D call TRBD1 (6 bases). The CDR3 runs to 14 residues. Trimming took off 3 bases at V and 0 bases at J, with 11 bases between the two ends. Germline V gene data show CDR1 as SQVTM and CDR2 as ANQGSEA. The CDR3 protein is CSVDPQGLNTEAFF. CDR3 in DNA: TGCAGCGTTGATCCACAGGGACTGAACACTGAAGCTTTCTTT. Looking up the rest from reference TRBV29-1 and TRBJ1-1 gives the full variable domain: SAVISQKPSRDICQRGTSLTIQCQVDSQVTMMFWYRQQPGQSLTLIATANQGSEATYESGFVIDKFPISRPNLTFSTLTVSNMSPEDSSIYLCSVDPQGLNTEAFFGQGTRLTVV.

This clonotype was counted many times. Its ends do not fully match the called genes, so a read error is possible. This rearrangement joins TRBV13 to TRBJ2-7, with 8 nucleotides matching TRBD2. The CDR3 covers 13 residues. Germline V gene sequence: CDR1 PRHDT, CDR2 FYEKMQ (reference sequence). The CDR3 DNA sequence: TGTGCCAGCAGGTTAGCGGGAAGCTACGAGCAGTACTTC. The encoded protein is CASRLAGSYEQYF.

CDR3 region: CASSFRDRGNEQYF. The CDR3 DNA follows: TGTGCCAGCAGTTTCCGGGACAGGGGCAACGAGCAGTACTTC. The chain has TRBV12-3 or TRBV12-4 and TRBJ2-7; 10 nucleotides align to TRBD1. The J segment lost 5 bases and the V segment lost 3 bases, leaving 4 bases of the junction unmatched. The CDR3 spans 14 residues.

Points on this clonotype: A clone one base away is much larger, so this may be a read error. V usage is TRBV28 and J usage is TRBJ2-2, with no clear D. This CDR3 spans 14 amino acids. Looked up from germline, CDR1 is MDHEN and CDR2 is SYDVKM. V shed 6 bases and J shed 3 bases, with 11 bases lying between them. CDR3 sequence reads: CASRVTEYTGELFF. CDR3 in DNA: TGTGCCAGCAGGGTCACAGAGTACACCGGGGAGCTGTTTTTT.

V usage is TRBV6-5 and J usage is TRBJ2-1; a possible D gene is TRBD2 (6 bases). Trimming pared 0 bases from V and 8 bases from J, leaving 20 bases between. CDR3 size: 17 residues. The germline V gene has CDR1 MNHEY and CDR2 SVGAGI. CDR3 sequence: CASSYSFFGTLGDEQFF. Here the CDR3 DNA reads TGTGCCAGCAGTTACTCCTTTTTCGGGACTTTAGGCGATGAGCAGTTCTTC.

J is TRBJ1-1 and V is TRBV19; D is perhaps TRBD1 (6 bases). The V end lost 4 bases, the J end lost 0 bases, and 18 bases lay between the germline ends. The CDR3 covers 17 residues. Germline loops: CDR1 LNHDA, CDR2 SQIVND (reference sequence). CDR3 region: CASSTTGSSYMNTEAFF. The CDR3 DNA follows: TGTGCCAGTAGTACCACAGGGTCATCATACATGAACACTGAAGCTTTCTTT.

This clonotype appeared many times. The CDR3 DNA reads as TGCAGCGTTGAAGAATTTAGGCAGGGTCTCACAGATACGCAGTATTTT. It is translated as CSVEEFRQGLTDTQYF. This chain joins TRBV29-1 and TRBJ2-3; D perhaps matches TRBD1 (5 bases). The length of the CDR3 is 16 residues. Germline V gene data show CDR1 as SQVTM and CDR2 as ANQGSEA. The V gene lost 0 bases and the J gene lost 2 bases, with 15 bases spanning the gap.

This clonotype was recorded many times. The chain recombines TRBV19 with TRBJ2-1, with D perhaps TRBD1 or TRBD2 (5 bases each). This CDR3 is 16 amino acids long. CDR1 LNHDA and CDR2 SQIVND come from the germline V gene (reference sequence). Trimming removed 5 bases at V and 6 bases at J, with 20 bases between. In DNA form, the CDR3 reads TGTGCCAGTAGTGTTCTTTTGAACCCTGGGGGCAATGAGCAGTTCTTC. Translated, it gives CASSVLLNPGGNEQFF. Using reference TRBV19 and TRBJ2-1 for the parts outside the CDR3, the full variable domain is DGGITQSPKYLFRKEGQNVTLSCEQNLNHDAMYWYRQDPGQGLRLIYYSQIVNDFQKGDIAEGYSVSREKKESFPLTVTSAQKNPTAFYLCASSVLLNPGGNEQFFGPGTRLTVL.